This T cell receptor (beta chain) was captured by sequencing in a study of T cells in localized non-small cell lung cancer. Whole-study findings and limits: Uninvolved adjacent lung showed higher T cell clonality than tumor.

Details on this clone: The antigen is undetermined.

The method was immunoSEQ multiplex PCR; TCRdb's version includes in-frame clones alone and lacks a portion of them. The sample consists of about 20,000 clones, around 87% of them appearing once. The sequence was obtained from a man aged 40-75 years with stage II squamous cell lung carcinoma. The material was PBMCs, obtained before any cancer treatment.

This CDR3 is CASSLGAGKQFEQFF. In DNA form, the CDR3 reads TGTGCCAGCAGCCTAGGGGCAGGCAAACAATTCGAGCAGTTCTTC. The V call is TRBV7-3, the J call TRBJ2-1; a possible D gene is TRBD1 (5 bases). V was trimmed by 5 bases and J by 10 bases, leaving 21 bases between them. CDR1 and CDR2 from the germline V gene are SGHTA and FQGTGA. The CDR3 sequence is 15 residues long.